The present entry profiles one T cell receptor (beta chain) with its context. Its target is unknown. This sample's time point: patch test 3, about 24 weeks after DPC sensitization. Treatment defined: therapeutic diphenylcyclopropenone sensitization with weekly scalp DPC. This entry belongs to a study of human T cells and chemical hapten exposure. Germline CDR1 and CDR2: MNHEY and SVGEGT. J lost 1 base, V lost 8 bases, and 16 bases had no gene match. The length of the CDR3 is 18 residues. Study findings and constraints: The immune response of these alopecia patients might not match healthy individuals'.

Library preparation tagged each individual cDNA molecule with a unique molecular identifier. TCRdb used MiXCR to reprocess the RACE reads, holding one entry per CDR3 protein. The repertoire holds 130,000 or so distinct CDR3 sequences, with 10% to 12% as singletons. This clonotype was sampled from a woman between 50 and 59 years old with alopecia areata. Some clones in this sample may be carry-over from other donors' samples. This specimen consisted of whole blood, obtained in connection with sensitization to the hapten diphenylcyclopropenone (DPC). The V call is TRBV6-2 or TRBV6-3, the J call TRBJ2-7; 11 bases match TRBD2. The CDR3 protein is CASCKTIIAGGISYEQYF. DNA for the CDR3: TGTGCCAGCTGTAAAACGATCATAGCGGGAGGGATATCCTACGAGCAGTACTTC.